This passage covers 12 T cell receptor beta chains from one sample sequenced in a study of CD8 T cells in Susac syndrome. With random hexamers, reverse transcription was performed on roughly 0.5 to 1 ug of RNA. TCRdb recomputed calls from the immunoSEQ multiplex PCR reads with MiXCR, one row per CDR3 protein. This repertoire shows approximately 140,000 distinct CDR3 sequences, 75% to 90% found once; its top ten account for around 0.49%. Sequenced input: CD8+ T cells from PBMCs. The source is a human donor with multiple sclerosis.

The chain employs TRBV7-9 and TRBJ2-5; D may match TRBD1 or TRBD2 (5 bases each). The J call may not be correct, given that the DNA end is closer to TRBJ2-1. Looked up from germline, CDR1 is SEHNR and CDR2 is FQNEAQ (reference sequence). The CDR3 runs to 11 residues. The CDR3 DNA reads TGTGCCAGCAGCTTGGGACCTACCCAGTTCTTC. This translates into CASSLGPTQFF.

The V and J genes are TRBV13 and TRBJ1-1; D call uncertain. CDR1 and CDR2 (germline): PRHDT, FYEKMQ (reference sequence). Between the trimmed V and J ends, which lost 4 bases and 10 bases, there was a span of 13 bases. This CDR3 region has 12 residues. The CDR3 region is CASSSGEGAAFF. CDR3 coding DNA: TGTGCCAGCAGCTCTGGGGAGGGAGCAGCTTTCTTT.

This clonotype was counted a few times. The CDR3: CASSQPEWGYNEQFF. CDR3 DNA: TGTGCCAGCAGCCAACCGGAATGGGGCTACAATGAGCAGTTCTTC. V is TRBV14 and J is TRBJ2-1, with D uncertain. With 2 bases removed from V and 3 bases from J, the gap between germline ends came to 11 bases. In germline, CDR1 is SGHDN, CDR2 FVKESK. The CDR3 extends over 15 amino acids.

A remark on this clonotype: Relative to the germline gene, one junction end is altered; a read error may explain this. This sequence joins TRBV6-2 or TRBV6-3 and TRBJ1-1; D remains ambiguous. Germline V CDR1 and CDR2: MNHEY, SVGEGT. The CDR3 runs to 12 residues. CDR3 amino acids: CASSYPDTEASF. The CDR3 DNA follows: TGTGCCAGCAGTTACCCTGACACTGAAGCTTCCTTT.

The rearrangement uses TRBV27 and TRBJ1-2; TRBD1 might be the D (5 bases). From germline, CDR1 is MNHEY and CDR2 SMNVEV (reference sequence). The V gene lost 5 bases and the J gene lost 6 bases, with 22 bases spanning the gap. The CDR3 covers 16 residues. Here the CDR3 DNA reads TGTGCCAGCAGTCCCTTTCAGGGTGTTATTAGGGATGGCTACACCTTC. Residues: CASSPFQGVIRDGYTF.

V and J are TRBV7-9 and TRBJ2-3; 8 bases agree with TRBD1. Germline V gene lookup returns CDR1 SEHNR and CDR2 FQNEAQ (reference sequence). V lost 5 bases to trimming and J lost 5 bases; unmatched junction nucleotides: 9. The CDR3 extends over 15 amino acids. The CDR3 reads CASSPRTGIVDTQYF. CDR3 DNA: TGTGCCAGCAGCCCCCGGACAGGGATTGTAGATACGCAGTATTTT.

This clonotype was detected only a few times. V gene TRBV4-1 combines with J gene TRBJ1-2, with D possibly being TRBD1 (5 bases). The CDR3 is 16 residues long. Trimming removed 1 base at V and 4 bases at J, with 16 bases between. Germline lookup yields CDR1 MGHRA and CDR2 YSYEKL. The CDR3 sequence: CASSQAQLTARYGYTF. The DNA of the CDR3 is TGCGCCAGCAGCCAAGCGCAGTTGACAGCCCGCTATGGCTACACCTTC.

The V gene is TRBV7-9, the J gene TRBJ2-7; TRBD1 matches 11 bases. The CDR3 extends over 16 amino acids. Germline trimming cut 5 bases from V and 6 bases from J; bases unmatched to any gene: 12. From germline, CDR1 is SEHNR and CDR2 FQNEAQ (reference sequence). DNA of the CDR3: TGTGCCAGCAGCCCCCTTCCCGGACAGGGGGCCCCCGAGCAGTACTTC. The encoded protein is CASSPLPGQGAPEQYF. The complete variable domain, with remaining parts taken from reference TRBV7-9 and TRBJ2-7, reads DTGVSQNPRHKITKRGQNVTFRCDPISEHNRLYWYRQTLGQGPEFLTYFQNEAQLEKSRLLSDRFSAERPKGSFSTLEIQRTEQGDSAMYLCASSPLPGQGAPEQYFGPGTRLTVT.

The chain links TRBV27 to TRBJ1-1; D gene unclear. Germline V gene data show CDR1 as MNHEY and CDR2 as SMNVEV (reference sequence). V lost 6 bases, J lost 5 bases, and 13 bases lay in between. The length of the CDR3 is 13 residues. As DNA, the CDR3 is TGTGCCAGCAGCTACAGTGGAAGAACTGAAGCTTTCTTT. Translation: CASSYSGRTEAFF.

This chain uses TRBV29-1 with TRBJ1-2; D is uncertain. The germline gives CDR1 SQVTM, CDR2 ANQGSEA. This CDR3 spans 11 amino acids. Trimming left V 6 bases short and J 5 bases short, with 10 bases between. CDR3 sequence reads: CSVNRAYGYTF. Written as DNA, the CDR3 is TGCAGCGTCAACAGAGCTTATGGCTACACCTTC.

This chain joins TRBV4-1 and TRBJ1-1, with D unclear. Germline CDR1 MGHRA, CDR2 YSYEKL. The CDR3 sequence is 17 residues long. V was pared by 1 base and J by 0 bases, with 15 bases between. CDR3 nucleotides: TGCGCCAGCAGCCAAGCAATCTTGTCCCGGATGAACACTGAAGCTTTCTTT. Protein: CASSQAILSRMNTEAFF.

V gene TRBV6-5 combines with J gene TRBJ1-5; D remains unclear. Germline loops: CDR1 MNHEY, CDR2 SVGAGI. The CDR3 is 15 amino acids. V lost 4 bases to trimming and J lost 3 bases, with 13 bases between them. CDR3 in DNA: TGTGCCAGCAGTTCCGGGCTCCCTCCCAATCAGCCCCAGCATTTT. Protein sequence: CASSSGLPPNQPQHF.